A selection of T cell receptor beta chains follows, all from one sample in a study of long-term antiretroviral therapy in people with HIV. Clones were read by immunoSEQ multiplex PCR, and TCRdb kept only the in-frame ones, dropping some. The table records tens of thousands of clones, 84% of them present only once. Sequencing was performed on unsorted PBMCs, taken 0.1 years before starting antiretroviral therapy. All receptors come from a man in his late teens or twenties with HIV. CDR3s include the opening cysteine and the closing phenylalanine or tryptophan. D genes are given only for firm matches. Part of the rows lack a size; the others show once, few, many or a class for expanded clones.

>NA|NA|13|TRBV5-1|TRBJ2-1
TGCGCCAGCAGCTTAGGCAGTCCCAATGAGCAGTTCTTC
CASSLGSPNEQFF
>NA|NA|14|TRBV7-9|TRBJ2-7
TGTGCCAGCAGCCCAGGAACCCGACCCTACGAGCAGTACTTC
CASSPGTRPYEQYF
>NA|NA|14|TRBV2|TRBJ2-3
TGTGCCAGCAGTGTTGGCTTTCCCACAGATACGCAGTATTTT
CASSVGFPTDTQYF
>NA|TRBD2|17|TRBV25-1|TRBJ2-1
TGTGCCAGCAATCTGGCTCGGATTAGCGGGATGGGAAATGAGCAGTTCTTC
CASNLARISGMGNEQFF
>once|NA|13|TRBV6-5|TRBJ1-1
TGTGCCAGCAGTCCATTCTCGAACACTGAAGCTTTCTTT
CASSPFSNTEAFF
>NA|NA|15|TRBV18|TRBJ2-2
TGTGCCAGTTCCAGACAGGCTTCGAACACCGGGGAGCTGTTTTTT
CASSRQASNTGELFF
>NA|NA|15|TRBV4-1|TRBJ2-2
TGCGCCAGCAGTATCAGGGGACTGGACACCGGGGAGCTGTTTTTT
CASSIRGLDTGELFF
>NA|TRBD2|18|TRBV11-1|TRBJ2-3
TGTGCCAGCAGCCGAAGGAGTAGCGGGAGGCCGCACACAGATACGCAGTATTTT
CASSRRSSGRPHTDTQYF
>NA|TRBD2|14|TRBV5-1|TRBJ2-2
TGCGCCAGCAGCTCCGCGGGGGGCACCGGGGAGCTGTTTTTT
CASSSAGGTGELFF
>once|TRBD1|16|TRBV4-1|TRBJ1-2
TGCGCCAGCAGCCAACCCCGGACAGGGAGAGTTTATGGCTACACCTTC
CASSQPRTGRVYGYTF
>NA|TRBD1|16|TRBV10-1|TRBJ2-1
TGCGCCAGCAGTGCCGCCGGGACAGGGGGCTCCAATGAGCAGTTCTTC
CASSAAGTGGSNEQFF
>NA|TRBD1|20|TRBV13|TRBJ1-2
TGTGCCAGCAGCCCAAGAACGGTCCACTTACCGGGACAGGGGGATTATGGCTACACCTTC
CASSPRTVHLPGQGDYGYTF
>NA|NA|10|TRBV29-1|TRBJ1-1
TGCAGCGTTGAAAGGACTGAAGCTTTCTTT
CSVERTEAFF
>few|TRBD2|15|TRBV6-1|TRBJ2-7
TGTGCCAGCAGTGAAGTTGAGGCGGGAGCCTACGAGCAGTACTTC
CASSEVEAGAYEQYF
>NA|NA|14|TRBV5-8|TRBJ2-1
TGTGCCAGCAGCCGGGCCTCCTCCTACAATGAGCAGTTCTTC
CASSRASSYNEQFF
>NA|NA|16|TRBV9|TRBJ2-2
TGTGCCAGCAGCGTCCCCTACGGGGTGAACACCGGGGAGCTGTTTTTT
CASSVPYGVNTGELFF
>NA|NA|14|TRBV7-2|TRBJ2-7
TGTGCCAGCAGCTTAGCCGGGGGTAACTACGAGCAGTACTTC
CASSLAGGNYEQYF
>NA|NA|14|TRBV6-6|TRBJ2-1
TGTGCCAGCAGCCGGGACAACGGGGGCAATGAGCAGTTCTTC
CASSRDNGGNEQFF
>NA|NA|13|TRBV30|TRBJ2-7
TGTGCCTGGAGTGTAGGGGCAGACTACGAGCAGTACTTC
CAWSVGADYEQYF
>NA|NA|17|TRBV15|TRBJ1-1
TGTGCCACCAGCAGAGATACTTCGGGGAGTAGGAACACTGAAGCTTTCTTT
CATSRDTSGSRNTEAFF
>NA|NA|15|TRBV27|TRBJ1-1
TGTGCCAGCAGTGCCCCGGGACGGCCGAACACTGAAGCTTTCTTT
CASSAPGRPNTEAFF
>NA|NA|12|TRBV7-2|TRBJ2-1
TGTGCCAGCAGCTTAATGGCCCCTGAGCAGTTCTTC
CASSLMAPEQFF
>NA|NA|16|TRBV28|TRBJ2-7
TGTGCCAGCAGTCAACAGAGGGCAGGGAGGAGGCGCGAGCAGTACTTC
CASSQQRAGRRREQYF
>NA|NA|15|TRBV6-5|TRBJ1-5
TGTGCCAGCAGTCCTCTCGACAGATTCAATCAGCCCCAGCATTTT
CASSPLDRFNQPQHF
>NA|NA|12|TRBV27|TRBJ2-5
TGTGCCAGCAGTTTGACTGGACAGACCCAGTACTTC
CASSLTGQTQYF
>NA|NA|14|TRBV7-2|TRBJ2-3
TGTGCCAGCAGCTTAGACCCGATAGGGGATACGCAGTATTTT
CASSLDPIGDTQYF
>NA|NA|15|TRBV7-3|TRBJ1-2
TGTGCCAGCAGCCCCCAGACAGCATCGGACTATGGCTACACCTTC
CASSPQTASDYGYTF
>NA|NA|15|TRBV6-6|TRBJ2-4
TGTGCCAGCACCCACCCGGAGATAGCCAAAAACATTCAGTACTTC
CASTHPEIAKNIQYF
>NA|NA|15|TRBV7-9|TRBJ2-7
TGTGCCAGCAGCTTTGGCCGAGACAGACACTACGAGCAGTACTTC
CASSFGRDRHYEQYF
>NA|TRBD1|14|TRBV6-6|TRBJ1-2
TGTGCCAGCGGGGAGGGGGCGCGTGGCTATGGCTACACCTTC
CASGEGARGYGYTF
>NA|NA|15|TRBV5-1|TRBJ1-1
TGCGCCAGCAGCCCCCGTATGTTAGGGAACACTGAAGCTTTCTTT
CASSPRMLGNTEAFF
>NA|NA|13|TRBV2|TRBJ1-2
TGTGCCAGCAGTGCCCCTTTTAACTATGGCTACACCTTC
CASSAPFNYGYTF
>NA|NA|14|TRBV27|TRBJ2-7
TGTGCCAGCAGTTTCTCTGAGAGCTCCTACGAGCAGTACTTC
CASSFSESSYEQYF
>once|NA|14|TRBV5-6|TRBJ1-3
TGTGCCAGCAGCTTGTCAGGGGCTGGAAACACCATATATTTT
CASSLSGAGNTIYF
>NA|NA|16|TRBV21-1|TRBJ1-2
TGTGCCAGCAGCAAAGCAGGGGCAGGGGGCTCAGGAGGCTACACCTTC
CASSKAGAGGSGGYTF
>NA|TRBD2|18|TRBV5-4|TRBJ2-3
TGTGCCAGCAGCCGTCGGGTGGCTAGCGGGGGGCGGACAGATACGCAGTATTTT
CASSRRVASGGRTDTQYF
>NA|NA|14|TRBV5-1|TRBJ2-1
TGCGCCAGCAGCTACAGCCGCCCAGGCGATGAGCAGTTCTTC
CASSYSRPGDEQFF
>NA|NA|13|TRBV5-5|TRBJ1-4
TGTGCCAGCTCAAGGGCCGGGGGAGAAAAACTGTTTTTT
CASSRAGGEKLFF
>NA|NA|15|TRBV6-5|TRBJ2-2
TGTGCCAGCAGTTACGACACGACGGTGACCGGGGAGCTGTTTTTT
CASSYDTTVTGELFF
>once|NA|12|TRBV11-2|TRBJ2-7
TGTGCCAGCAGCTCCAGGGGCTACGAGCAGTACTTC
CASSSRGYEQYF
>NA|TRBD2|16|TRBV9|TRBJ2-1
TGTGCCAGCAGCGCCGGACTAGCGGAAGCTTACAATGAGCAGTTCTTC
CASSAGLAEAYNEQFF
>NA|NA|16|TRBV5-5|TRBJ1-3
TGTGCCAGCAGCCCAAAAGGGTTTTTCTCTGGAAACACCATATATTTT
CASSPKGFFSGNTIYF
>NA|TRBD1|14|TRBV19|TRBJ2-7
TGTGCCAGTAGCGCCGGGACAGGGGGCTACGAGCAGTACTTC
CASSAGTGGYEQYF
>NA|NA|11|TRBV11-2|TRBJ1-1
TGTGCCAGCAGCCGGACAGCTGAAGCTTTCTTT
CASSRTAEAFF
>NA|TRBD1|19|TRBV30|TRBJ1-1
TGTGCCTGGAGTATGGGGACAGGGGCCACAACTAGGGGGAGTCGTGAAGCTTTCTTT
CAWSMGTGATTRGSREAFF
>NA|NA|14|TRBV29-1|TRBJ2-1
TGCAGCGTCACGGAACAGGGTGACTACAATGAGCAGTTCTTC
CSVTEQGDYNEQFF
>NA|TRBD1|16|TRBV28|TRBJ2-7
TGTGCCAGCAGTTCTCCGGGCAGGGGGTTTTCCTACGAGCAGTACTTC
CASSSPGRGFSYEQYF
>NA|NA|19|TRBV7-9|TRBJ2-7
TGTGCCAGCAGCTTAGTTTTGAGTTGGGGGACGGAGAGCTCCTACGAGCAGTACTTC
CASSLVLSWGTESSYEQYF
>NA|TRBD1|14|TRBV6-1|TRBJ2-3
TGTGCCAGCAGGGAGGACAGGGACACAGATACGCAGTATTTT
CASREDRDTDTQYF
>once|NA|16|TRBV2|TRBJ2-7
TGTGCCAGCAGTGATAGAGACAGCCTTGGGGAATACGAGCAGTACTTC
CASSDRDSLGEYEQYF
>NA|NA|12|TRBV4-1|TRBJ2-3
TGCGCCAGCAGCCAATGGAGAGATACGCAGTATTTT
CASSQWRDTQYF
>NA|NA|15|TRBV5-8|TRBJ2-2
TGTGCCAGCAGCTTGGTCTACCGAAACACCGGGGAGCTGTTTTTT
CASSLVYRNTGELFF
>NA|NA|14|TRBV7-8|TRBJ1-1
TGTGCCAGCAGCTTCGCCCGGGGGAACACTGAAGCTTTCTTT
CASSFARGNTEAFF
>medium-sized|TRBD1|15|TRBV30|TRBJ1-3
TGTGCCCATTGGGTAAACAGGGGCTCTGGAAACACCATATATTTT
CAHWVNRGSGNTIYF
>NA|NA|15|TRBV5-1|TRBJ1-2
TGCGCCAGCAGCTTGGAAGGGGCGCTTACCTATGGCTACACCTTC
CASSLEGALTYGYTF
>NA|NA|16|TRBV2|TRBJ2-7
TGTGCCAGCAGCTTTTCTATAGGGAAGTCCTCCTACGAGCAGTACTTC
CASSFSIGKSSYEQYF
>once|NA|14|TRBV5-1|TRBJ1-2
TGCGCCAGCAGTCAGACACAGGGAAACTATGGCTACACCTTC
CASSQTQGNYGYTF
>NA|NA|13|TRBV18|TRBJ2-1
TGTGCCAGCTCCCAAGGAACGGGCAATGAGCAGTTCTTC
CASSQGTGNEQFF
>NA|NA|14|TRBV28|TRBJ2-1
TGTGCCAGCAGTAGCGGGACATCCTACAATGAGCAGTTCTTC
CASSSGTSYNEQFF